A selection of T cell receptor beta chains follows, all from one sample in a study of Graves' ophthalmopathy and Graves' hyperthyroidism. TCRdb re-derived calls from the multiplex PCR reads in MiXCR, one entry per CDR3 protein. The sample has about 400,000 distinct CDR3 sequences; 15% to 20% are singletons. The specimen sequenced was peripheral blood. These receptors were collected from a woman in her late teens or twenties with Graves' ophthalmopathy. Each CDR3 is given with its conserved first and last residue. A D gene is named only where the DNA matches it firmly. Only some rows state a clone size, as once, few, many or a class for expanded clones.

len	v_gene	d_gene	abundance	j_gene	CDR3aa	CDR3nt
15	TRBV7-2	.	many	TRBJ2-5	CASSLKAGPSETQYF	TGTGCCAGCAGCTTAAAGGCGGGACCTTCAGAGACCCAGTACTTC
13	TRBV12-3/TRBV12-4	.	many	TRBJ1-1	CASSGDTNTEAFF	TGTGCCAGCAGTGGGGACACGAACACTGAAGCTTTCTTT
14	TRBV7-2	TRBD1	many	TRBJ2-7	CASSLRGHVYEQYF	TGTGCCAGCAGCTTGAGGGGGCATGTGTACGAGCAGTACTTC
15	TRBV12-3/TRBV12-4	TRBD1	many	TRBJ1-5	CASSSDRGGNQPQHF	TGTGCCAGCAGTTCGGACAGGGGAGGCAATCAGCCCCAGCATTTT
16	TRBV30	.	many	TRBJ1-2	CAWRDDAGGRNYGYTF	TGTGCCTGGAGGGACGACGCCGGGGGTCGGAACTATGGCTACACCTTC
13	TRBV28	.	.	TRBJ1-1	CASIRQVNTEAFF	TGTGCCAGCATCCGACAGGTGAACACTGAAGCTTTCTTT
13	TRBV6-1	TRBD2	many	TRBJ2-5	CASRDSGIETQYF	TGTGCCAGCCGGGATAGCGGGATTGAGACCCAGTACTTC
15	TRBV28	.	many	TRBJ2-7	CASSLTGWSLYEQYF	TGTGCCAGCAGTTTAACAGGGTGGTCCCTCTACGAGCAGTACTTC
13	TRBV11-2	.	many	TRBJ1-2	CASSLGGTYGYTF	TGTGCCAGCAGCTTAGGGGGCACCTATGGCTACACCTTC
14	TRBV20-1	TRBD2	once	TRBJ2-5	CSASGTSGQETQYF	TGCAGTGCGTCTGGGACTAGCGGCCAAGAGACCCAGTACTTC
16	TRBV6-1	TRBD1	many	TRBJ2-5	CASSEGQGAPQETQYF	TGTGCCAGCAGTGAAGGGCAGGGGGCGCCCCAAGAGACCCAGTACTTC
15	TRBV28	TRBD1	.	TRBJ1-2	CASSSMGQANYGYTF	TGTGCCAGCAGTTCCATGGGACAGGCTAACTATGGCTACACCTTC
16	TRBV4-2	.	many	TRBJ1-1	CASSHHSGTVGTEAFF	TGTGCCAGCAGCCACCACTCCGGGACCGTGGGAACTGAAGCTTTCTTT
19	TRBV7-3	TRBD2	few	TRBJ2-7	CASSLKSARLAGSSYEQYF	TGTGCCAGCAGCTTAAAATCCGCGCGACTAGCGGGAAGCTCCTACGAGCAGTACTTC
14	TRBV4-2	.	many	TRBJ1-1	CASSVPGANTEAFF	TGTGCCAGCAGTGTCCCAGGGGCCAACACTGAAGCTTTCTTT
16	TRBV10-3	TRBD2	many	TRBJ2-2	CAITQAGGKNTGELFF	TGTGCCATCACCCAAGCGGGAGGTAAAAACACCGGGGAGCTGTTTTTT
15	TRBV20-1	.	many	TRBJ2-7	CSATRRATLSYEQYF	TGCAGTGCTACGAGGCGCGCTACGCTCTCCTACGAGCAGTACTTC
15	TRBV28	.	many	TRBJ1-1	CASTSLGGQSTEAFF	TGTGCCAGCACCTCCTTGGGGGGTCAAAGCACTGAAGCTTTCTTT
12	TRBV6-1	TRBD1	.	TRBJ1-1	CAGTGVSTEAFF	TGTGCCGGCACAGGGGTTAGCACTGAAGCTTTCTTT
15	TRBV12-3/TRBV12-4	.	many	TRBJ1-1	CASSPVAGPYTEAFF	TGTGCCAGCAGCCCCGTGGCAGGTCCATATACTGAAGCTTTCTTT
15	TRBV12-3/TRBV12-4	TRBD1	.	TRBJ1-2	CASSDWDRDGYGYTF	TGTGCCAGCAGTGATTGGGACAGAGATGGCTATGGCTACACCTTC
14	TRBV30	.	many	TRBJ1-1	CAWTARGGNTEAFF	TGTGCCTGGACCGCTAGAGGGGGGAACACTGAAGCTTTCTTT
13	TRBV30	.	many	TRBJ2-7	CAWSELYRDEQYF	TGTGCCTGGAGTGAGTTGTACCGGGACGAGCAGTACTTC
16	TRBV18	.	many	TRBJ2-4	CASSPPQLVAKNIQYF	TGTGCCAGCTCACCACCGCAATTAGTAGCCAAAAACATTCAGTACTTC
15	TRBV20-1	TRBD2	many	TRBJ2-7	CSARAPVGGLREQYF	TGCAGTGCTAGAGCCCCGGTCGGGGGGTTGAGGGAGCAGTACTTC
15	TRBV28	TRBD1	many	TRBJ1-2	CASSFPGQGYNGYTF	TGTGCCAGCAGTTTTCCGGGACAGGGATATAATGGCTACACCTTC
15	TRBV2	TRBD1	many	TRBJ1-5	CASLGSRDSHWPQHF	TGTGCCAGCCTTGGGAGTCGGGACAGCCATTGGCCCCAGCATTTT
14	TRBV7-2	TRBD2	.	TRBJ2-5	CASSLASGGTSQYF	TGTGCCAGCAGCTTAGCTAGCGGGGGGACGTCCCAGTACTTC
16	TRBV7-2	.	many	TRBJ2-5	CASSLGWGAQVETQYF	TGTGCCAGCAGCTTAGGTTGGGGGGCCCAGGTAGAGACCCAGTACTTC
14	TRBV7-2	.	many	TRBJ1-2	CASSLVRGSYGYTF	TGTGCCAGCAGCTTAGTTCGGGGGAGCTATGGCTACACCTTC